This T cell receptor beta chain appears in the sequencing data of a study of CD8+CD57+ T cells in acquired aplastic anemia. About the research overall: Sorted CD4+ and CD8+ cell DNA averaged approximately 3.4 ug.

CDR1 is MGHDK and CDR2 is SYGVNS in the germline V gene. Trimming pared 6 bases from V and 4 bases from J, leaving 13 bases between. The CDR3 has 14 amino acids. The study profiled TCR beta VDJ and CDR3 using genomic DNA as template. TCRdb analysed the reads with MiXCR anew, one entry per CDR3 protein. Of more than 150,000 distinct CDR3 sequences detected, roughly 50% appear once; the ten largest clones hold about 1.8%. Those patients picked for sequencing had displayed CD8+CD57+ cell expansion on flow cytometry. All participating patients were living with severe acquired aplastic anemia. In its sample, this clonotype was seen many times. Its antigen is undetermined. Study results and caveats: CD8+ Simpson's diversity showed no significant patient-control difference. Patients and controls had in common some 30 CD8+ CDR3 sequences.

The sequenced sample consisted of sorted CD4+, CD8+, or CD8+CD57+ T cells (not recorded which) from PBMCs. V is TRBV25-1 and J is TRBJ2-1; D not certain. The receptor was derived from a human donor with aplastic anemia. CDR3 bases: TGTGCCAGCAGCCCCTTATACGGGTACAATGAGCAGTTCTTC. Its translation: CASSPLYGYNEQFF.